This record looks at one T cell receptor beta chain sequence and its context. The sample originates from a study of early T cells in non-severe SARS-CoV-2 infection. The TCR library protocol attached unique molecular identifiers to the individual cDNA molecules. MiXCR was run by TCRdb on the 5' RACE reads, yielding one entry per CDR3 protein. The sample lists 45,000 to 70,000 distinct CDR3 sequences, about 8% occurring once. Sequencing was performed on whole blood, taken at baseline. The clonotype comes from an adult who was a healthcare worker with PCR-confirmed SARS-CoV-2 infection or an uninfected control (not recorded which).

CDR3 sequence reads: CASRGGQGSLSYEQYF. The CDR3 DNA follows: TGTGCCAGCAGGGGCGGACAGGGCAGTCTGTCCTACGAGCAGTACTTC. The chain is built from TRBV2 and TRBJ2-7; TRBD1 matches 8 bases. This CDR3 has 16 residues. Looked up from germline, CDR1 is SNHLY and CDR2 is FYNNEI. The J segment lost 1 base and the V segment lost 6 bases, leaving 11 bases of the junction unmatched.